The 32 T cell receptor beta chains given below trace back to one sample, sequenced in a study of blood T cells in healthy people across ages. PCR was performed a second time for roughly 7 to 12 cycles using a sample-barcoded 5' primer and a J-beta primer mix. TCRdb fed the 5' RACE reads into MiXCR, producing one record per CDR3 protein. The sample has about 780,000 distinct CDR3 sequences, 35% to 50% seen once. Sequences were obtained from blood. All receptors come from a man at least 80 years old in good health.

The chain recombines TRBV7-9 with TRBJ2-7; the D call may be TRBD1 or TRBD2 (5 bases each). Germline CDR1 is SEHNR and CDR2 is FQNEAQ (reference sequence). Trimming shortened V by 7 bases and J by 3 bases, and 19 bases separated the two germline ends. The CDR3 has 15 residues. The CDR3 DNA sequence: TGTGCCAGCACTGTAAAGGGCTTTGGGGGCTACGAGCAGTACTTC. Translating it yields CASTVKGFGGYEQYF.

The genes are TRBV5-1 and TRBJ1-5; the D is unclear. This CDR3 is 16 amino acids long. The germline CDR1 and CDR2 sequences are SGHRS and YFSETQ. V gave up 5 bases and J gave up 6 bases, with 21 bases separating them. The CDR3 spells CASSQRRRTLCQPQHF. The CDR3 DNA is TGCGCCAGCAGTCAACGACGCAGAACGCTCTGTCAGCCCCAGCATTTT.

The chain has TRBV3-1 and TRBJ2-4, with D perhaps TRBD1 or TRBD2 (5 bases each). V was clipped by 4 bases and J by 8 bases, with 15 bases between them. Germline-derived CDR1 and CDR2 are LGHDT and YNNKEL (reference sequence). The CDR3 runs to 14 residues. CDR3 protein: CASSRGPSGDIQYF. In DNA, the CDR3 is TGTGCCAGCAGCCGGGGACCAAGTGGGGACATTCAGTACTTC.

The chain is built from TRBV12-3 or TRBV12-4 and TRBJ2-1; weak D call: TRBD1 (6 bases). The length of the CDR3 is 14 residues. Trimming took 6 bases from V and 4 from J, leaving 13 bases between them. The CDR3 nucleotides read TGTGCCAGCAGAGCCTGGGACAAATACAATGAGCAGTTCTTC. Translated, it gives CASRAWDKYNEQFF.

DNA for the CDR3: TGTGCCAGCAGCCAAGAAATTCCGTCAGGCCCCTACGAGCAGTACTTC. This encodes CASSQEIPSGPYEQYF. The chain couples TRBV4-2 to TRBJ2-5; D is unclear. The J call may be mistaken, given a closer DNA end match to TRBJ2-7. This CDR3 region has 16 residues. Per germline, CDR1 LGHNA and CDR2 YNFKEQ.

The chain uses TRBV12-3 or TRBV12-4 and TRBJ1-4; D not certain. With 3 bases removed from V and 7 bases from J, the gap between germline ends came to 9 bases. This CDR3 has 13 amino acids. The CDR3 protein is CASSFSHGEKLFF. CDR3 bases: TGTGCCAGCAGTTTCTCCCACGGTGAAAAACTGTTTTTT.

CDR3 protein: CSARDWERDMGETQYF. In DNA, the CDR3 is TGCAGTGCTAGAGATTGGGAGCGGGATATGGGAGAGACCCAGTACTTC. This chain links TRBV20-1 with TRBJ2-5; 7 bases agree with TRBD2. This CDR3 contains 16 residues. The V and J ends lost 0 bases and 4 bases, in that order; junction bases with no gene match: 11. The germline V gene has CDR1 DFQATT and CDR2 SNEGSKA (reference sequence).

This chain uses TRBV24-1 with TRBJ2-4; the D is unclear. Trimming left V 8 bases short and J 13 bases short, with 17 bases between. Germline V gene data show CDR1 as KGHDR and CDR2 as SFDVKD. The CDR3 sequence is 12 residues long. CDR3 in amino acids: CATTGPYNEQYF. CDR3 DNA: TGTGCCACCACGGGCCCCTACAATGAGCAGTACTTC.

The chain employs TRBV9 and TRBJ2-1; a possible D gene is TRBD2 (5 bases). The CDR3 runs to 14 residues. V lost 0 bases and J lost 5, with 9 bases in between. Germline CDR1 SGDLS, CDR2 YYNGEE. The CDR3 here is CASSVGDYNNEQFF. The DNA for the CDR3 is TGTGCCAGCAGCGTAGGCGACTACAACAATGAGCAGTTCTTC. Full variable domain (rest looked up from reference TRBV9 and TRBJ2-1): DSGVTQTPKHLITATGQRVTLRCSPRSGDLSVYWYQQSLDQGLQFLIQYYNGEERAKGNILERFSAQQFPDLHSELNLSSLELGDSALYFCASSVGDYNNEQFFGPGTRLTVL.

The J gene is TRBJ1-1, the V gene TRBV12-3 or TRBV12-4; D is ambiguous. This CDR3 has 13 residues. Deletions cut 7 bases from V and 2 bases from J, with 11 bases between. For the CDR3, the DNA is TGTGCCAGCAACGCAGACGTCAACACTGAAGCTTTCTTT. Protein product: CASNADVNTEAFF.

The chain links TRBV5-1 to TRBJ1-5; D is unresolved. Trimming removed 4 bases from V and 8 bases from J, with 10 bases in between. CDR1 SGHRS and CDR2 YFSETQ come from the germline V gene. The CDR3 has 12 residues. CDR3 DNA: TGCGCCAGCAGCCCCCAGTCGAAGCCCCAGCATTTT. Translation: CASSPQSKPQHF.

The chain has TRBV5-6 and TRBJ1-3; perhaps TRBD1 as D (6 bases). The CDR3 length is 18 residues. V shed 3 bases and J shed 0 bases, with 19 bases lying between them. Germline V gives CDR1 SGHDT, CDR2 YYEEEE. The DNA of the CDR3 is TGTGCCAGCAGCTCCCTGCGGGGACACTCGAGCTCTGGAAACACCATATATTTT. Protein: CASSSLRGHSSSGNTIYF.

This clonotype was seen only a few times. This chain links TRBV7-2 with TRBJ2-3; 10 bases agree with TRBD2. Trimming cost V 0 bases and J 3 bases; bases outside gene matches: 3. The V gene's germline CDR1 is SGHTA and CDR2 FQGNSA. CDR3 length: 16 residues. CDR3 loop: CASSLAPLAGTDTQYF. Here the CDR3 DNA reads TGTGCCAGCAGCTTAGCTCCACTAGCGGGGACAGATACGCAGTATTTT.

The chain joins TRBV6-1 to TRBJ2-2; 8 bases map to TRBD2. The CDR3 sequence is 18 residues long. Germline CDR1 and CDR2: MNHNS and SASEGT. V lost 6 bases and J lost 0; bases outside the gene matches: 12. CDR3 sequence: CASSSAFSGTSNTGELFF. Here the CDR3 DNA reads TGTGCCAGCAGCTCGGCCTTTAGCGGGACCTCGAACACCGGGGAGCTGTTTTTT.

This chain uses TRBV12-3 or TRBV12-4 with TRBJ2-7, with no clear D. V lost 5 bases to trimming and J lost 6 bases, with 11 bases between them. The CDR3 has 12 amino acids. CDR3 bases: TGTGCCAGCAGTATTAAAACGGGCGAGCAGTACTTC. This codes for CASSIKTGEQYF.

Of note for this clonotype: A read error may be the cause here, since a much bigger clone is one base away. V usage is TRBV6-6 and J usage is TRBJ2-7; D tentatively reads TRBD1 or TRBD2 (5 bases each). With 1 base removed from V and 3 bases from J, the gap between germline ends came to 16 bases. Germline V CDR1 and CDR2: MNHNY, SVGAGI (reference sequence). The CDR3 has 16 residues. The CDR3 protein is CASSYFPPGTYYEQYF. The CDR3 bases are TGTGCCAGCAGTTACTTCCCACCCGGGACCTACTACGAGCAGTACTTC.

The genes are TRBV21-1 and TRBJ1-5; the listed D gene, TRBD1, was not tested against the DNA. TRBV21-1 has pseudogene status. The CDR3 consists of 15 residues. In DNA form, the CDR3 reads TGTGCCAGCAGCAAAGTTAGACAGGGGGCTCAGCCCCAGCATTTT. As protein: CASSKVRQGAQPQHF.

The rearrangement links TRBV15 to TRBJ2-5, with D unresolved. V gave up 0 bases and J gave up 5 bases, with 7 bases separating them. This CDR3 comprises 13 residues. The germline V gene has CDR1 LNHNV and CDR2 YYDKDF (reference sequence). Here the CDR3 DNA reads TGTGCCACCAGCAGAGATTTAATCGAGACCCAGTACTTC. Protein product: CATSRDLIETQYF.

There are many counts of this clonotype. The V and J genes are TRBV24-1 and TRBJ2-1; D is unclear. This CDR3 region has 17 residues. The V gene's germline CDR1 is KGHDR and CDR2 SFDVKD. The V gene lost 1 base and the J gene lost 0 bases, with 12 bases spanning the gap. The CDR3 sequence: CATSDFGPSSSYNEQFF. The CDR3 DNA sequence: TGTGCCACCAGTGATTTTGGCCCGTCGAGCTCCTACAATGAGCAGTTCTTC.

A remark on this clonotype: A read error may be the cause here, since a much bigger clone is one base away. The V and J genes are TRBV5-6 and TRBJ2-1; 11 positions match TRBD2. CDR1 SGHDT and CDR2 YYEEEE come from the germline V gene. J lost 13 bases, V lost 3 bases, and 15 bases had no gene match. The CDR3 sequence is 16 residues long. The CDR3 DNA reads TGTGCCAGCAGCTCCCTGGGACTAGCGGTCCGGGAGACCCAGTTCTTC. Translating gives CASSSLGLAVRETQFF.

The chain has TRBV10-3 and TRBJ2-7, with a tentative D call TRBD1 (6 bases). V lost 7 bases and J lost 4, with 11 bases in between. Germline CDR1 is ENHRY and CDR2 is SYGVKD. This CDR3 comprises 12 residues. CDR3 loop: CAIMGASYEQYF. CDR3 DNA sequence: TGTGCCATCATGGGGGCGTCATACGAGCAGTACTTC.

The rearrangement joins TRBV5-1 to TRBJ2-7, with 8 bases fitting TRBD1. Trimming took 2 bases from V and 3 from J; bases not matched to a gene: 7. The V gene's germline CDR1 is SGHRS and CDR2 YFSETQ. The CDR3 extends over 15 amino acids. The CDR3 sequence is CASSLVDRANYEQYF. The CDR3 nucleotides are TGCGCCAGCAGCTTAGTGGACAGGGCGAACTACGAGCAGTACTTC.

V gene TRBV6-2 or TRBV6-3 combines with J gene TRBJ1-5; D is unclear. The CDR3 totals 13 residues. V was shortened by 2 bases and J by 6 bases, with 8 bases between the two germline ends. Germline V CDR1 and CDR2: MNHEY, SVGEGT. As DNA, the CDR3 is TGTGCCAGCAGTTACCTGGTTCTTCAGCCCCAGCATTTT. It encodes CASSYLVLQPQHF.

The gene calls are TRBV4-1 and TRBJ1-6; D ambiguous. This CDR3 region has 15 residues. Germline V lookup: CDR1 MGHRA, CDR2 YSYEKL. V was clipped by 1 base and J by 5 bases, with 9 bases between them. Here the CDR3 reads CASSQVKGDNSPLHF. Written as DNA, the CDR3 is TGCGCCAGCAGCCAAGTGAAGGGCGATAATTCACCCCTCCACTTT.

The chain couples TRBV13 to TRBJ2-5, with TRBD1 matching over 7 bases. CDR1 and CDR2 from the germline V gene are PRHDT and FYEKMQ (reference sequence). The CDR3 has 15 residues. The V gene end was trimmed by 5 bases and the J gene end by 2 bases; junction bases not matched to a gene: 8. The chain's CDR3 is CASSEDRAGQETQYF. CDR3 nucleotide sequence: TGTGCCAGCAGCGAAGACAGGGCGGGTCAAGAGACCCAGTACTTC.

This chain joins TRBV10-1 and TRBJ2-1, with 12 bases lining up with TRBD1. From germline, CDR1 is WNHNN and CDR2 SYGVQD (reference sequence). The CDR3 sequence is 17 residues long. V shed 0 bases, J shed 7 bases, and the junction held 7 bases outside the gene matches. The DNA of the CDR3 is TGCGCCAGCAGTGAGTCGGGACAGGGGGCGTTGAAGAATGAGCAGTTCTTC. Encoded protein: CASSESGQGALKNEQFF.

The chain recombines TRBV28 with TRBJ2-4, with D perhaps given as TRBD1 or TRBD2 (5 bases each). The CDR3 is 17 amino acids. Per the germline V gene, CDR1 is MDHEN and CDR2 is SYDVKM. V was cut by 4 bases and J by 1 base, with 17 bases left in between. The DNA of the CDR3 is TGTGCCAGCAGTTACACCGGGACCTCGAGGGCCAAAAACATTCAGTACTTC. Translated: CASSYTGTSRAKNIQYF.

The rearrangement links TRBV3-1 to TRBJ2-4, with D uncertain. This CDR3 is built from 14 residues. The V and J ends lost 1 base and 0 bases respectively, with 4 bases between them. CDR1 and CDR2 (germline): LGHDT, YNNKEL (reference sequence). The CDR3 is CASSQVVAKNIQYF. The CDR3 nucleotides are TGTGCCAGCAGCCAAGTTGTAGCCAAAAACATTCAGTACTTC.

In this sample, this clonotype turned up a few times. The V and J genes are TRBV4-3 and TRBJ1-4; D gene unclear. The V end lost 0 bases, the J end lost 7 bases, and 15 bases lay between the germline ends. From germline, CDR1 is LGHNA and CDR2 YSLEER. The CDR3 has 16 amino acids. The CDR3, as DNA: TGCGCCAGCAGCCAAGATTCGCGAGGGATCACTGAAAAACTGTTTTTT. It yields the protein CASSQDSRGITEKLFF.

The J gene is TRBJ1-3, the V gene TRBV6-5; 7 bases agree with TRBD1. The germline CDR1 and CDR2 sequences are MNHEY and SVGAGI. V was pared by 2 bases and J by 3 bases, with 4 bases of the junction left unmatched. The CDR3 is made up of 15 amino acids. CDR3 DNA: TGTGCCAGCAGTTACGCGACAGGGAATGGAAACACCATATATTTT. Translated, it gives CASSYATGNGNTIYF.

The rearrangement links TRBV6-6 to TRBJ1-2, with a weak D call TRBD1 (5 bases). Trimming removed 8 bases at V and 2 bases at J, with 15 bases between. From germline, CDR1 is MNHNY and CDR2 SVGAGI (reference sequence). The CDR3 length is 14 residues. The DNA for the CDR3 is TGTGCCAGCCTCAGGGCGGCGGGGAACTATGGCTACACCTTC. Translation gives CASLRAAGNYGYTF.

V is TRBV28 and J is TRBJ2-7; the match to TRBD2 covers 8 bases. The CDR3 consists of 14 residues. V was clipped by 6 bases and J by 3 bases; unmatched bases: 7. Germline values: CDR1 MDHEN, CDR2 SYDVKM. The CDR3 region has the DNA TGTGCCAGCAGAGCCAGCGGGAGCCACTACGAGCAGTACTTC. This gives the protein CASRASGSHYEQYF.